A single sample gave rise to the 19 T cell receptor beta chains below, sequenced in a study of HIV-infected children after antiretroviral therapy interruption. Unique molecular identifiers were included in an RNA-based 3' RACE TCR library. TCRdb re-called the 3' RACE reads with MiXCR, one entry per CDR3 protein. The sample consists of about 4,000 distinct CDR3 sequences, approximately 4.8% of them appearing once. Sample treatment: PENTA 11 planned treatment interruption arm or continuous ART arm. The sample was CD45RO+ CD8+ T cells from PBMCs, pooled from several time points, taken from a donor given antiretroviral therapy, either interrupted or continuous. The subset was: memory CD8+ CD45RO+ CD45RA- T cells. The receptors were gathered from a pool of human donors with HIV.

This clonotype has at least ten counts. The rearrangement links TRBV6-6 to TRBJ1-3; D not resolved. Germline loops: CDR1 MNHNY, CDR2 SVGAGI (reference sequence). The CDR3 runs to 11 residues. Trimming removed 4 bases at V and 8 bases at J, with 6 bases between. The CDR3 DNA sequence: TGTGCCAGCAGTTTAGTGGACACCATATATTTT. As protein: CASSLVDTIYF.

This clonotype is deemed medium-sized. CDR3 nucleotides: TGCGCCAGCAGCCAGACAGGGCATGGCTACACCTTC. The encoded protein is CASSQTGHGYTF. J is TRBJ1-2 and V is TRBV4-3; 7 positions agree with TRBD1. This CDR3 contains 12 residues. J gave up 6 bases and V 3 bases, and 1 base lay outside the gene matches. CDR1 is LGHNA and CDR2 is YSLEER in the germline V gene.

This clonotype rates as medium-sized. The genes are TRBV20-1 and TRBJ2-2; D is ambiguous. CDR1 is DFQATT and CDR2 is SNEGSKA in the germline V gene (reference sequence). The CDR3 consists of 14 residues. Trimming left V 1 base short and J 3 bases short, with 9 bases between. Here the CDR3 reads CSARVPVDTGELFF. CDR3 in DNA: TGCAGTGCTAGAGTACCTGTGGACACCGGGGAGCTGTTTTTT.

Judged by abundance, this clonotype is medium-sized (0.01 to 0.1%). For the CDR3, the DNA is TGTGCCAGCAGTTTAGGGGGGGCTCAGGGCTACACCTTC. Protein: CASSLGGAQGYTF. This chain uses TRBV27 with TRBJ1-2; D possibly corresponds to TRBD1 (6 bases). The length of the CDR3 is 13 residues. Germline V gives CDR1 MNHEY, CDR2 SMNVEV (reference sequence). The V gene lost 2 bases and the J gene lost 8 bases, with 12 bases spanning the gap.

This clonotype is large within its sample. The chain uses TRBV6-1 and TRBJ1-2, with 7 positions matching TRBD1. J was trimmed by 4 bases and V by 3 bases; bases with no gene match: 5. CDR1 is MNHNS and CDR2 is SASEGT in the germline V gene. This CDR3 contains 14 residues. The CDR3 coding sequence is TGTGCCAGCAGTGAGGGGACAGATTTCTATGGCTACACCTTC. It translates to CASSEGTDFYGYTF.

J is TRBJ2-6 and V is TRBV4-3; no clear D. From germline, CDR1 is LGHNA and CDR2 YSLEER. The CDR3 is made up of 15 amino acids. The germline V and J ends were trimmed by 3 bases and 0 bases, with 6 bases remaining between them. CDR3 DNA: TGCGCCAGCAGCCAGCTGGACTCTGGGGCCAACGTCCTGACTTTC. It is translated as CASSQLDSGANVLTF.

This clonotype was seen ten or more times. The V call is TRBV19, the J call TRBJ2-7, with D uncertain. V was pared by 10 bases and J by 5 bases, with 12 bases between. CDR1 and CDR2 from the germline V gene are LNHDA and SQIVND (reference sequence). This CDR3 has 11 residues. The CDR3 is CAITPRDEQYF. In DNA, the CDR3 is TGTGCCATCACCCCCCGGGACGAGCAGTACTTC.

This clonotype has only a few counts. The rearrangement uses TRBV12-5 and TRBJ1-2, with TRBD1 matching over 7 bases. V shed 2 bases, J shed 4 bases, and the junction held 4 bases outside the gene matches. Looked up from germline, CDR1 is LGHNT and CDR2 is FRNRAP. The CDR3 spans 14 residues. The CDR3 sequence: CASGLPGQLYGYTF. In DNA, the CDR3 is TGTGCTAGTGGTTTGCCGGGACAGCTCTATGGCTACACCTTC.

By share, this clonotype counts as medium-sized. This chain joins TRBV7-9 and TRBJ2-7; no clear D. Trimming pared 1 base from V and 0 bases from J, leaving 7 bases between. This CDR3 is 14 amino acids long. The germline V gene encodes CDR1 SEHNR and CDR2 FQNEAQ (reference sequence). The CDR3 DNA sequence: TGTGCCAGCAGCTTAGTTCGGTTCTCCTACGAGCAGTACTTC. Translating it yields CASSLVRFSYEQYF.

This clonotype was found many times. The gene calls are TRBV27 and TRBJ1-1; maybe TRBD1 (5 bases). Germline CDR1 is MNHEY and CDR2 is SMNVEV (reference sequence). This CDR3 is 15 amino acids long. V lost 2 bases to trimming and J lost 4 bases, with 14 bases between them. The CDR3 bases are TGTGCCAGCAGTTTAATAGCCCAGGGAGTCACTGAAGCTTTCTTT. It yields the protein CASSLIAQGVTEAFF.

This clonotype was found many times. This chain joins TRBV4-2 and TRBJ2-7, with 10 positions matching TRBD2. CDR3 length equals 15 residues. V was pared by 1 base and J by 0 bases, with 0 bases of the junction left unmatched. From germline, CDR1 is LGHNA and CDR2 YNFKEQ. This chain's CDR3 is CASSQGLAGSYEQYF. The CDR3 nucleotides read TGTGCCAGCAGCCAAGGACTAGCGGGCTCCTACGAGCAGTACTTC.

This clonotype counts as medium-sized. CDR3 protein: CASSSSPLAGGLREQFF. DNA of the CDR3: TGTGCCAGCAGCTCTTCTCCACTAGCGGGAGGCCTCAGGGAGCAGTTCTTC. The V call is TRBV7-9, the J call TRBJ2-1, with 12 nucleotides matching TRBD2. The CDR3 is 17 residues long. J lost 10 bases, V lost 4 bases, and 14 bases had no gene match. Germline loops: CDR1 SEHNR, CDR2 FQNEAQ (reference sequence).

By its share, this clonotype is medium-sized. The J gene is TRBJ2-1, the V gene TRBV29-1; D may correspond to TRBD1 or TRBD2 (5 bases each). Trimming pared 3 bases from V and 8 bases from J, leaving 17 bases between. The V gene's germline CDR1 is SQVTM and CDR2 ANQGSEA. CDR3 size: 14 residues. The CDR3 protein is CSVEGLGRSDEQFF. CDR3 in DNA: TGCAGCGTTGAGGGCCTGGGACGGAGCGATGAGCAGTTCTTC.

This clonotype was recorded many times. V usage is TRBV19 and J usage is TRBJ1-5; D unresolved. The CDR3 is 13 amino acids. The V gene lost 5 bases and the J gene lost 2 bases, with 7 bases spanning the gap. The germline CDR1 and CDR2 sequences are LNHDA and SQIVND (reference sequence). The CDR3 DNA reads TGTGCCAGTAGTGGCCTGGGCAATCAGCCCCAGCATTTT. It translates to CASSGLGNQPQHF.

This clonotype is medium-sized (0.01 to 0.1%) by share. The J gene is TRBJ2-6, the V gene TRBV12-5; TRBD1 is a possible D gene (5 bases). V dropped 4 bases and J dropped 2 bases, with 12 bases sitting between them. The CDR3 is made up of 16 amino acids. The V gene's germline CDR1 is LGHNT and CDR2 FRNRAP. The CDR3 sequence: CASGSTDTTGANVLTF. For the CDR3, the DNA is TGTGCTAGTGGTTCCACGGACACCACTGGGGCCAACGTCCTGACTTTC.

In its sample, this clonotype was seen once. The chain carries TRBV23-1 and TRBJ2-3, with D perhaps TRBD1 or TRBD2 (7 bases each). TRBV23-1 is given ORF status, its function remaining uncertain. Trimming took 4 bases from V and 4 from J, leaving 21 bases between them. The CDR3 has 17 amino acids. Here the CDR3 DNA reads TGCGCCAGCAGTCCGATTCAAAGACAGGGAGGGCCAGATACGCAGTATTTT. Translating gives CASSPIQRQGGPDTQYF.

Many counts were recorded for this clonotype. The CDR3 is CASSLLGTDTQYF. CDR3 bases: TGTGCCAGCAGCTTACTGGGCACAGATACGCAGTATTTT. The chain combines TRBV7-3 with TRBJ2-3; D is undetermined. The CDR3 runs 13 residues. CDR1 and CDR2 from the germline V gene are SGHTA and FQGTGA. Trimming cost V 2 bases and J 1 base, with 4 bases left between them.

There are many counts of this clonotype. The V gene is TRBV4-1, the J gene TRBJ2-3, with D maybe TRBD2 (6 bases). The CDR3 has 16 amino acids. Trimming removed 0 bases at V and 2 bases at J, with 12 bases between. Germline assignment: CDR1 MGHRA and CDR2 YSYEKL. The CDR3 loop is CASSQDSGLATDTQYF. The CDR3 coding sequence is TGCGCCAGCAGCCAAGATAGCGGATTGGCCACAGATACGCAGTATTTT.

This clonotype is medium-sized within its sample. This rearrangement joins TRBV4-2 to TRBJ2-1; 8 bases are a match to TRBD1. CDR3 length: 13 amino acids. CDR1 is LGHNA and CDR2 is YNFKEQ in the germline V gene. V dropped 4 bases and J dropped 6; count of bases not matched to a gene: 2. The chain's CDR3 is CASSLTGGNEQFF. The CDR3 DNA sequence: TGTGCCAGCAGCCTTACAGGGGGCAATGAGCAGTTCTTC.